This passage covers 17 T cell receptor beta chains from one sample sequenced in a study of blood T cell repertoires in COVID-19. Assay used: immunoSEQ multiplex PCR; TCRdb lists only in-frame clones, some missing. The repertoire has 110,000 to 150,000 clones, 75% to 85% of them found once; the top ten carry 5%. The sequencing input was peripheral blood. All receptors come from a woman in her seventies with COVID-19, enrolled during active disease.

V usage is TRBV11-2 and J usage is TRBJ2-5; maybe TRBD1 (5 bases). This CDR3 is 16 amino acids long. Trimming took 5 bases from V and 1 from J, leaving 17 bases between them. CDR1 SGHAT and CDR2 FQNNGV come from the germline V gene. The CDR3 is CASSLQGGAPQETQYF. In DNA, the CDR3 is TGTGCCAGCAGCCTCCAGGGTGGGGCTCCCCAAGAGACCCAGTACTTC.

A word on this clone: The same CDR3 arises from other DNA sequences in this sample as well. The gene calls are TRBV6-1 and TRBJ1-5; D is unclear. CDR1 is MNHNS, CDR2 SASEGT, per germline. CDR3 length equals 13 residues. V dropped 2 bases and J dropped 2 bases, with 4 bases sitting between them. The DNA for the CDR3 is TGTGCCAGCAGTGAACAGGGCAATCAGCCCCAGCATTTT. As protein: CASSEQGNQPQHF.

This CDR3 reads CASSSGGGGYTF. The CDR3, as DNA: TGTGCCAGCAGTTCAGGGGGAGGTGGCTACACCTTC. The chain employs TRBV11-2 and TRBJ1-2; 7 nucleotides match TRBD1. Germline assignment: CDR1 SGHAT and CDR2 FQNNGV. The CDR3 extends over 12 amino acids. V was clipped by 6 bases and J by 7 bases; unmatched bases: 5. The whole variable domain, remainder taken from reference TRBV11-2 and TRBJ1-2, is EAGVAQSPRYKIIEKRQSVAFWCNPISGHATLYWYQQILGQGPKLLIQFQNNGVVDDSQLPKDRFSAERLKGVDSTLKIQPAKLEDSAVYLCASSSGGGGYTFGSGTRLTVV.

CDR3 sequence (DNA): TGTGCCAGCAGCGTAGGTGGAGTCTCTGGGGCCAACGTCCTGACTTTC. Translated: CASSVGGVSGANVLTF. The V and J genes are TRBV9 and TRBJ2-6; no reliable D call. V was pared by 0 bases and J by 0 bases, with 7 bases between. Germline V gives CDR1 SGDLS, CDR2 YYNGEE. The CDR3 runs 16 residues.

This clone was seen just once. V gene TRBV27 combines with J gene TRBJ1-1; unclear D gene. Per germline, CDR1 MNHEY and CDR2 SMNVEV (reference sequence). This CDR3 has 15 amino acids. The V gene lost 2 bases and the J gene lost 0 bases, with 10 bases spanning the gap. The CDR3 is CASSLRQAMNTEAFF. CDR3 DNA: TGTGCCAGCAGTTTACGGCAGGCGATGAACACTGAAGCTTTCTTT.

This clone was observed a few times. The chain joins TRBV10-3 to TRBJ2-7, with D uncertain. V lost 3 bases and J lost 2, with 20 bases in between. CDR1 is ENHRY and CDR2 is SYGVKD in the germline V gene. This CDR3 is 17 amino acids long. The DNA for the CDR3 is TGTGCCATCAGTGATCCCGCCGTGACACCTACCCCCTACGAGCAGTACTTC. It specifies CAISDPAVTPTPYEQYF.

The chain recombines TRBV19 with TRBJ2-5; weak D call: TRBD2 (5 bases). The V gene lost 8 bases and the J gene lost 6 bases, with 19 bases spanning the gap. CDR1 is LNHDA and CDR2 is SQIVND in the germline V gene (reference sequence). The CDR3 runs to 14 residues. CDR3: CASRGGGGEKTQYF. The CDR3 bases are TGTGCCAGTCGTGGCGGAGGTGGTGAGAAGACCCAGTACTTC.

The gene calls are TRBV19 and TRBJ1-2; D is uncertain. From germline, CDR1 is LNHDA and CDR2 SQIVND (reference sequence). Trimming took off 5 bases at V and 3 bases at J, with 16 bases between the two ends. The CDR3 sequence is 15 residues long. The CDR3, as DNA: TGTGCCAGTAGTCGTTCAGGATTTAGCGACTATGGCTACACCTTC. This gives the protein CASSRSGFSDYGYTF.

The CDR3 loop reads CASSPEGSVVATNEKLFF. DNA for the CDR3: TGTGCCAGCAGCCCAGAGGGCTCGGTGGTTGCAACTAATGAAAAACTGTTTTTT. The J gene is TRBJ1-4, the V gene TRBV11-2, with no clear D. The length of the CDR3 is 18 residues. CDR1 SGHAT and CDR2 FQNNGV come from the germline V gene. Trimming pared 5 bases from V and 0 bases from J, leaving 19 bases between. The whole variable domain, filled in from reference TRBV11-2 and TRBJ1-4, reads EAGVAQSPRYKIIEKRQSVAFWCNPISGHATLYWYQQILGQGPKLLIQFQNNGVVDDSQLPKDRFSAERLKGVDSTLKIQPAKLEDSAVYLCASSPEGSVVATNEKLFFGSGTQLSVL.

V usage is TRBV4-1 and J usage is TRBJ2-7, with 11 bases identical to TRBD2. V trimming: 4 bases; J trimming: 2 bases; junction bases outside the gene matches: 4. The CDR3 runs 15 residues. Germline CDR1 and CDR2: MGHRA and YSYEKL. The CDR3 DNA reads TGCGCCAGCAGCCGACCGGGACTAGCGGCCTACGAGCAGTACTTC. Amino acid sequence: CASSRPGLAAYEQYF.

The chain is built from TRBV27 and TRBJ2-3; TRBD2 matches 7 bases. After removal of 3 bases from V and 0 bases from J, the junction contained 3 bases not matched to a gene. This CDR3 is 15 amino acids long. Per germline, CDR1 MNHEY and CDR2 SMNVEV (reference sequence). CDR3 DNA sequence: TGTGCCAGCAGTTTTGTCGGGGGGAGCACAGATACGCAGTATTTT. This gives the protein CASSFVGGSTDTQYF.

The chain links TRBV12-3 or TRBV12-4 to TRBJ1-2; the D is unclear. Trimming left V 3 bases short and J 2 bases short, with 7 bases between. The length of the CDR3 is 13 residues. For the CDR3, the DNA is TGTGCCAGCAGTTTCGGGGAGAACTATGGCTACACCTTC. This translates into CASSFGENYGYTF.

This rearrangement joins TRBV18 to TRBJ2-5; TRBD2 aligns across 11 bases. The CDR3 spans 17 residues. The trim removed 2 bases at V and 4 bases at J, leaving 9 bases unmatched. The germline gives CDR1 KGHSH, CDR2 LQKENI. Here the CDR3 DNA reads TGTGCCAGCTCACCAGTACTAGCGGGAGCTAGCGGAGAGACCCAGTACTTC. This sequence encodes CASSPVLAGASGETQYF. The variable domain in full, with the rest retrieved from reference TRBV18 and TRBJ2-5, is NAGVMQNPRHLVRRRGQEARLRCSPMKGHSHVYWYRQLPEEGLKFMVYLQKENIIDESGMPKERFSAEFPKEGPSILRIQQVVRGDSAAYFCASSPVLAGASGETQYFGPGTRLLVL.

This chain uses TRBV20-1 with TRBJ2-3; weak D call: TRBD2 (6 bases). Trimming cost V 3 bases and J 0 bases, with 19 bases left between them. The CDR3 spans 17 residues. Germline assignment: CDR1 DFQATT and CDR2 SNEGSKA (reference sequence). The CDR3 loop is CSASGFLREPSTDTQYF. DNA of the CDR3: TGCAGTGCTAGTGGGTTTCTACGGGAGCCGAGCACAGATACGCAGTATTTT.

The chain recombines TRBV7-6 with TRBJ2-3; D possibly corresponds to TRBD2 (5 bases). The length of the CDR3 is 17 residues. Germline assignment: CDR1 SGHVS and CDR2 FNYEAQ. Trimming stripped 3 bases from V and 2 bases from J, with 18 bases between. The CDR3 nucleotides are TGTGCCAGCAGCTTGGGAACCGGGATTACATTCACAGATACGCAGTATTTT. This sequence encodes CASSLGTGITFTDTQYF.

The chain combines TRBV6-2 or TRBV6-3 with TRBJ1-1; D is unresolved. Germline V gives CDR1 MNHEY, CDR2 SVGEGT. Trimming removed 4 bases from V and 1 base from J, with 13 bases in between. The CDR3 has 15 amino acids. The CDR3 DNA reads TGTGCCAGCAGTTCTGACGGGAGGTGGAACACTGAAGCTTTCTTT. Its protein is CASSSDGRWNTEAFF.

The rearrangement links TRBV2 to TRBJ1-1; no firm D call. Between the trimmed V and J ends, which lost 4 bases and 1 base, there was a span of 4 bases. CDR1 and CDR2 (germline): SNHLY, FYNNEI. This CDR3 spans 12 amino acids. Here the CDR3 DNA reads TGTGCCAGCAGTGTCGGGAACACTGAAGCTTTCTTT. It specifies CASSVGNTEAFF. Full variable domain (rest looked up from reference TRBV2 and TRBJ1-1): EPEVTQTPSHQVTQMGQEVILRCVPISNHLYFYWYRQILGQKVEFLVSFYNNEISEKSEIFDDQFSVERPDGSNFTLKIRSTKLEDSAMYFCASSVGNTEAFFGQGTRLTVV.